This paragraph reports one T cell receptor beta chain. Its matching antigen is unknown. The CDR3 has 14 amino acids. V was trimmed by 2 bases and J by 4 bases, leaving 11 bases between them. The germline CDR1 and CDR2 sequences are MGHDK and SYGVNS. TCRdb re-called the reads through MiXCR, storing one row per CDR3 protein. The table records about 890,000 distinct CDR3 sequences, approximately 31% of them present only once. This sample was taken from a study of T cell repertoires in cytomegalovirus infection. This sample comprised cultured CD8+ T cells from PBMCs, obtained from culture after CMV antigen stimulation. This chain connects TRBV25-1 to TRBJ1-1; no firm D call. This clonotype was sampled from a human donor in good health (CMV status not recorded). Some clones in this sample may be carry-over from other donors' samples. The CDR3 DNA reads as TGTGCCAGCAGTGAAGTAAGAGGTTCCACTGAAGCTTTCTTT. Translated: CASSEVRGSTEAFF.